The rows below give T cell receptor beta chains drawn from one sample of a study of shared clonotypes between healthy human individuals. Some clones are missing from TCRdb's copy, which holds only in-frame ones; the method was immunoSEQ multiplex PCR. The table has about 2.1 million clones, approximately 94% seen once. Input material: naive CD8+ T cells from PBMCs. All receptors derive from a man between 18 and 35 years old in good health. Some clones in this sample may be carry-over from other donors' samples. CDR3s include the opening cysteine and the closing phenylalanine or tryptophan. The order of the fields is clone size, J gene, V gene, D gene, CDR3 DNA, CDR3 protein. The D gene is left open where the match is weak. The size field is filled for only some rows; it gives once, few, many or a size class.

>-|TRBJ2-1|TRBV29-1|-
TGCAGCGTTGGACGGGGGAGCTCCTACAATGAGCAGTTCTTC
CSVGRGSSYNEQFF
>-|TRBJ1-3|TRBV6-6|-
TGTGCCTCCCGCGGGGGGCCTGGAAACACCATATATTTT
CASRGGPGNTIYF
>-|TRBJ2-7|TRBV30|TRBD2
TGTGCCTGGAAGTTGGGGGGGTCCTCCGAGCAGTACTTC
CAWKLGGSSEQYF
>-|TRBJ1-5|TRBV27|TRBD1
TGTGCCAGCAGTGCGACAGGGCCGAATCAGCCCCAGCATTTT
CASSATGPNQPQHF
>once|TRBJ1-1|TRBV4-1|-
TGCGCCAGCAGCCAAATCTCGAACACTGAAGCTTTCTTT
CASSQISNTEAFF
>once|TRBJ2-2|TRBV9|TRBD2
TGTGCCAGCAGCGTTAGCGGGAGGGCGGCCCCCGGGGAGCTGTTTTTT
CASSVSGRAAPGELFF
>-|TRBJ2-6|TRBV6-1|-
TGTGCCAGCAGTGAAACATGGTCTGGGGCCAACGTCCTGACTTTC
CASSETWSGANVLTF
>-|TRBJ2-7|TRBV28|-
TGTGCCAGCAGTTTCGGGGTCTACGAGCAGTACTTC
CASSFGVYEQYF
>once|TRBJ2-7|TRBV7-6|-
TGTGCCAGCAGCTTAGATCCGTACGAGCAGTACTTC
CASSLDPYEQYF
>-|TRBJ2-3|TRBV4-1|TRBD2
TGCGCCAGCAGCAAGACGGCGGCGGGAGGACCGCCCATTGATACGCAGTATTTT
CASSKTAAGGPPIDTQYF
>-|TRBJ1-4|TRBV28|-
TGTGCCAGCAGATATGGGGGAATGGATGAAAAACTGTTTTTT
CASRYGGMDEKLFF
>-|TRBJ2-5|TRBV29-1|-
TGCAGCGTTGGGCAGGGACAAGAGACCCAGTACTTC
CSVGQGQETQYF
>-|TRBJ2-7|TRBV28|-
TGTGCCAGCAGTTTTTGGGACGACGGGAATGAGCAGTACTTC
CASSFWDDGNEQYF
>-|TRBJ2-7|TRBV9|-
TGTGCCAGCAGCGTAGAGCTAAAAGGCGAGCAGTACTTC
CASSVELKGEQYF
>-|TRBJ2-3|TRBV27|-
TGTGCCAGCAGTTTTATTAGGGACTTGAGCACAGATACGCAGTATTTT
CASSFIRDLSTDTQYF
>-|TRBJ2-5|TRBV29-1|TRBD2
TGCAGCGTTGAACTTCGACTAGCGGAGACCCAGTACTTC
CSVELRLAETQYF
>-|TRBJ1-1|TRBV10-1|-
TGCGCCAGCAGTGTCCCTCGAGAGGGCCTAGACACTGAAGCTTTCTTT
CASSVPREGLDTEAFF
>-|TRBJ2-7|TRBV7-6|TRBD2
TGTGCCAGCAGCTTTTCCGGGCGGGAGGGCATCTACGAGCAGTACTTC
CASSFSGREGIYEQYF
>-|TRBJ2-1|TRBV27|TRBD1
TGTGCCAGCAGTTTATCGGCCGGGACAGGGTTGCATGAGCAGTTCTTC
CASSLSAGTGLHEQFF
>-|TRBJ2-1|TRBV27|TRBD2
TGTGCCTCGGGGGGAGGTTATGCCAATGAGCAGTTCTTC
CASGGGYANEQFF
>once|TRBJ2-7|TRBV7-9|-
TGTGCCAGCAGCTTCGACGGGAGCTCATACGAGCAGTACTTC
CASSFDGSSYEQYF
>-|TRBJ2-7|TRBV10-2|-
TGCGCCAGCAGTGACCACGAGCAGTACTTC
CASSDHEQYF
>-|TRBJ1-4|TRBV28|-
TGTGCCAGCACCACCCTTTGGGGGGAGGGGGAAAAACTGTTTTTT
CASTTLWGEGEKLFF
>-|TRBJ1-4|TRBV19|TRBD1
TGTGCCAGTAGTATAGTGTTCACAGGACAGGGGGCCAGTGTTGAAAAACTGTTTTTT
CASSIVFTGQGASVEKLFF
>-|TRBJ2-2|TRBV7-9|-
TGTGCCAGCAGCTTAGTCCAGGGAACCGGGGAGCTGTTTTTT
CASSLVQGTGELFF
>-|TRBJ2-6|TRBV6-5|-
TGTGCCAGCAGCCCGGACAGTCCTGGGGCCAACGTCCTGACTTTC
CASSPDSPGANVLTF
>-|TRBJ1-1|TRBV5-6|TRBD1
TGTGCCAGCAGCTTAGACAGGGTGTACACTGAAGCTTTCTTT
CASSLDRVYTEAFF
>-|TRBJ1-3|TRBV19|-
TGTGCCAGTACTCCGTGGGTTCCGCGCGGTGGAAACACCATATATTTT
CASTPWVPRGGNTIYF
>-|TRBJ2-5|TRBV7-9|-
TGTGCCAGCAGCTTAAGGGTAGATGGGGAGACCCAGTACTTC
CASSLRVDGETQYF
>-|TRBJ1-1|TRBV9|-
TGTGCCAGCAGCGTAGGGGAGCGGGGGACTGAAGCTTTCTTT
CASSVGERGTEAFF
>-|TRBJ2-5|TRBV1|-
TGCACCAGCAGCCAACATAGGGTAAGACTAGCGGAACTACAAGAGACCCAGTACTTC
CTSSQHRVRLAELQETQYF
>-|TRBJ2-7|TRBV7-9|TRBD1
TGTGCCAGCAGCTTAGAAAGGACAGGGGGCCTATACGAGCAGTACTTC
CASSLERTGGLYEQYF
>-|TRBJ2-4|TRBV27|-
TGTGCCAGCAGTTTATCTTGGTTAGCCAAAAACATTCAGTACTTC
CASSLSWLAKNIQYF
>-|TRBJ2-5|TRBV5-1|TRBD1
TGCGCCAGCAGCCAGACAGGGCTCCAAGAGACCCAGTACTTC
CASSQTGLQETQYF
>-|TRBJ1-1|TRBV7-2|-
TGTGCCAGCAGCATACAAGACACTGAAGCTTTCTTT
CASSIQDTEAFF
>-|TRBJ2-1|TRBV19|TRBD2
TGTGCCAGTAGTGTGGGACTAGCGGGAGAGGTGGACAATGAGCAGTTCTTC
CASSVGLAGEVDNEQFF
>few|TRBJ1-1|TRBV9|-
TGTGCCAGCAGCGTAAGGGGGAACCCGAACACTGAAGCTTTCTTT
CASSVRGNPNTEAFF
>-|TRBJ2-7|TRBV11-3|-
TGTGCCAGCAGCTTAAGAAGGGGTTACGGGCAGTACTTC
CASSLRRGYGQYF
>-|TRBJ2-3|TRBV4-1|TRBD1
TGCGCCAGCAGCCAAAAGCCGCCAGGGGGAGCAGATACGCAGTATTTT
CASSQKPPGGADTQYF
>many|TRBJ2-3|TRBV28|-
TGTGCCAGCACTTTTGCCCCAGGGCGCATCGCAGATACGCAGTATTTT
CASTFAPGRIADTQYF
>-|TRBJ2-3|TRBV28|-
TGTGCCAGCAGTTTCGAAGAACCCACAGATACGCAGTATTTT
CASSFEEPTDTQYF
>-|TRBJ2-7|TRBV19|-
TGTGCCAGTAGTATTACCCAAGTTAGCGGAAGCTCCTACGAGCAGTACTTC
CASSITQVSGSSYEQYF
>-|TRBJ1-2|TRBV6-1|-
TGTGCCAGCACCCCAAGGACTCTCTATGGCTACACCTTC
CASTPRTLYGYTF